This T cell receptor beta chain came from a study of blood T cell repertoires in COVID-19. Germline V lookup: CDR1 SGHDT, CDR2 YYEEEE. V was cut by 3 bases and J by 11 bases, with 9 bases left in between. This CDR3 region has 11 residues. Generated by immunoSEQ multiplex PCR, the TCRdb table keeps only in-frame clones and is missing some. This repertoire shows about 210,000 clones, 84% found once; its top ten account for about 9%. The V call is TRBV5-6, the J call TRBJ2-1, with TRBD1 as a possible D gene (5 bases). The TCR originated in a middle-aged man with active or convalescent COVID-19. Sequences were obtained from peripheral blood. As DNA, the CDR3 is TGTGCCAGCAGCTCACGACAGCAGCAGTTCTTC. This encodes CASSSRQQQFF.